These T cell receptor beta chains were read from a single sample in a study of blood T cell repertoires in COVID-19. Sequenced by immunoSEQ multiplex PCR; TCRdb stores in-frame clones only, minus some. The table records about 110,000 clones, nearly 85% of them present only once. Sequencing was carried out using peripheral blood. Receptors originate from a woman in her forties or fifties with acute or convalescent COVID-19. CDR3s include the opening cysteine and the closing phenylalanine or tryptophan. A D gene is named only where the DNA matches it firmly. The size of a clone is reported for some rows only, either as once, few or many, or as a class for expanded clones.

D | size | J | V | DNA | CDR3
- | few | TRBJ1-2 | TRBV18 | TGTGCCAGCTCACCAACGAGAGAGGGAGGCTACACCTTC | CASSPTREGGYTF
- | - | TRBJ1-2 | TRBV5-1 | TGCGCCAGCAGCTTGTCCGGGTTTAACTATGGCTACACCTTC | CASSLSGFNYGYTF
TRBD1 | few | TRBJ2-5 | TRBV2 | TGTGCCGCGATGACAGGGGAAGAGACCCAGTACTTC | CAAMTGEETQYF
- | - | TRBJ2-6 | TRBV3-1/TRBV3-2 | TGTGCCAGCAGCCAAGATCCCAGATTCGCTGGGGCCAACGTCCTGACTTTC | CASSQDPRFAGANVLTF
TRBD2 | - | TRBJ2-1 | TRBV7-9 | TGTGCCAGCAGCTTAGCGCTAGCGGGCACATACAATGAGCAGTTCTTC | CASSLALAGTYNEQFF
TRBD2 | - | TRBJ2-3 | TRBV6-1 | TGTGCCAGCAGTGTCCTAGCGGGGGCCTCCACAGATACGCAGTATTTT | CASSVLAGASTDTQYF
- | - | TRBJ2-1 | TRBV6-5 | TGTGCCAGCACCGGACTCCGAGCCTACAATGAGCAGTTCTTC | CASTGLRAYNEQFF
- | - | TRBJ1-5 | TRBV10-3 | TGTGCCATCAGTGCGCAGTCCGATCAGCCCCAGCATTTT | CAISAQSDQPQHF
TRBD1 | - | TRBJ1-1 | TRBV5-6 | TGTGCCAGCAGCTTGGGGGGCCAGGGGGCTATGGCTTTCTTT | CASSLGGQGAMAFF
- | - | TRBJ2-3 | TRBV6-5 | TGTGCCAGTCGGGTCCGGGGCACAGATACGCAGTATTTT | CASRVRGTDTQYF
- | - | TRBJ1-1 | TRBV7-6 | TGTGCCAGCAGCTTAGTTCGGGGTATGAACACTGAAGCTTTCTTT | CASSLVRGMNTEAFF
- | - | TRBJ2-6 | TRBV30 | TGTGCCTGGAGTTACGGGAGCTCTGGGGCCAACGTCCTGACTTTC | CAWSYGSSGANVLTF
TRBD1 | many | TRBJ1-6 | TRBV6-5 | TGTGCCAGCAAACCAGGGACAGCCGCATTACCCCTCCACTTT | CASKPGTAALPLHF
- | - | TRBJ2-2 | TRBV27 | TGTGCCAGCAGTTCCACTCGTAGCCCACTCCTCACCGGGGAGCTGTTTTTT | CASSSTRSPLLTGELFF
TRBD2 | - | TRBJ2-1 | TRBV9 | TGTGCCAGCAGTGGTAGCGGGGGCTCCTACAATGAGCAGTTCTTC | CASSGSGGSYNEQFF
TRBD1 | - | TRBJ1-1 | TRBV6-2/TRBV6-3 | TGTGCCAGCAGCGGGACAGGGTGGAACACTGAAGCTTTCTTT | CASSGTGWNTEAFF
- | - | TRBJ2-3 | TRBV30 | TGTGCCTGGAGTGTAAGGTATTATTGGGGCAACACAGATACGCAGTATTTT | CAWSVRYYWGNTDTQYF
- | - | TRBJ1-5 | TRBV6-6 | TGTGCCAGCAGCTTCCAACACAATAATCAGCCCCAGCATTTT | CASSFQHNNQPQHF
- | - | TRBJ2-1 | TRBV4-1 | TGCGCCAGCAGCCAAGCTCTAGCCGCTTTTTACAATGAGCAGTTCTTC | CASSQALAAFYNEQFF
TRBD1 | - | TRBJ1-2 | TRBV5-1 | TGCGCCAGCAGCCCAGGACAGGGGAGCTATGGCTACACCTTC | CASSPGQGSYGYTF
- | - | TRBJ1-2 | TRBV5-1 | TGCGCCAGCAGCTTGGGCCCAGGAGGCAATGATGGCTACACCTTC | CASSLGPGGNDGYTF
TRBD1 | few | TRBJ1-3 | TRBV19 | TGTGCCAGTGGGGACAGGGCTGGAAACACCATATATTTT | CASGDRAGNTIYF
- | - | TRBJ1-2 | TRBV5-8 | TGTGCCAGCAGCTTGGCCATCGCTGGGCCCCTCTATGGCTACACCTTC | CASSLAIAGPLYGYTF
- | - | TRBJ1-2 | TRBV28 | TGTGCCAGCAGAATTACAGGGTACGACTATGGCTACACCTTC | CASRITGYDYGYTF
- | - | TRBJ2-5 | TRBV9 | TGTGCCAGCAGCGTAGGGGCGGGGTTTTCCCAAGAGACCCAGTACTTC | CASSVGAGFSQETQYF
- | - | TRBJ1-1 | TRBV2 | TGTGCCAGCAGTGTGAACACCAACACTGAAGCTTTCTTT | CASSVNTNTEAFF
- | - | TRBJ1-2 | TRBV23-1 | TGCGCCTTCCAGACAGGTCTCGGCTACACCTTC | CAFQTGLGYTF
- | - | TRBJ1-6 | TRBV18 | TGTGCCAGCTCACCAGGGCAAATGAATTCACCCCTCCACTTT | CASSPGQMNSPLHF
TRBD1 | once | TRBJ2-7 | TRBV6-6 | TGTGCCAGCAGTTCCCCAGGGGGTCCGCTCTACGAGCAGTACTTC | CASSSPGGPLYEQYF
- | once | TRBJ2-7 | TRBV7-2 | TGTGCCAGCAGCTTAGGGGCCCCGTACGAGCAGTACTTC | CASSLGAPYEQYF
TRBD1 | - | TRBJ1-1 | TRBV2 | TGTGCCAGCGCCGGGACAGGGGTCACTGAAGCTTTCTTT | CASAGTGVTEAFF
TRBD1 | few | TRBJ1-2 | TRBV6-5 | TGTGCCAGCAGTTTAGGGGGCGGCGACTATGGCTACACCTTC | CASSLGGGDYGYTF
- | - | TRBJ1-1 | TRBV5-1 | TGCGCCAGCAGCTTGGAGAAGGGGAATATGAACACTGAAGCTTTCTTT | CASSLEKGNMNTEAFF
- | - | TRBJ1-2 | TRBV28 | TGTGCCACCCTAACCGGGGGGCGGAACTATGGCTACACCTTC | CATLTGGRNYGYTF
- | - | TRBJ1-5 | TRBV6-5 | TGTGCCAGCAGTTACTCCGGGGAGGGTCATCAGCCCCAGCATTTT | CASSYSGEGHQPQHF
- | once | TRBJ2-6 | TRBV30 | TGTGCCTGGAGTTTAAAGGCCAACGTCCTGACTTTC | CAWSLKANVLTF
- | - | TRBJ2-3 | TRBV3-1/TRBV3-2 | TGTGCCAGCAGCCCCGGGACATCTAGCACAGATACGCAGTATTTT | CASSPGTSSTDTQYF
- | - | TRBJ1-2 | TRBV5-4 | TGTGCCAGCAATGACAAGACAGGACCCCATGGCTACACCTTC | CASNDKTGPHGYTF
TRBD2 | - | TRBJ2-7 | TRBV5-1 | TGCGCCAGCAGCCCCGTGACTAGCGGGGGGCGGAGGCAGTACTTC | CASSPVTSGGRRQYF
TRBD1 | - | TRBJ1-2 | TRBV7-2 | TGTGCCAGCAGTCCTCAGGGGGCTCGGTATGGCTACACCTTC | CASSPQGARYGYTF
TRBD1 | - | TRBJ1-1 | TRBV3-1/TRBV3-2 | TGTGCCAGCAGCCAAGAAGTTCGGGACAGGTTAATGAACACTGAAGCTTTCTTT | CASSQEVRDRLMNTEAFF
- | - | TRBJ2-7 | TRBV28 | TGTGCCAGCAGTTTGGCGCAGGTGATCTACGAGCAGTACTTC | CASSLAQVIYEQYF
- | - | TRBJ1-6 | TRBV11-2 | TGTGCCAGCTCGACCATGGACACCTCACCCCTCCACTTT | CASSTMDTSPLHF
TRBD1 | once | TRBJ2-2 | TRBV19 | TGTGCCAGTAGTATTCATCCCGGGACAGGGATAACCGGGGAGCTGTTTTTT | CASSIHPGTGITGELFF
TRBD1 | once | TRBJ1-1 | TRBV15 | TGTGCCACCAGCAGAGATCGGGGACAGGGTATGAACACTGAAGCTTTCTTT | CATSRDRGQGMNTEAFF
- | few | TRBJ1-1 | TRBV27 | TGTGCCAGCAGTTTACTACCTTCGGGAGGTGGCACTGAAGCTTTCTTT | CASSLLPSGGGTEAFF
- | - | TRBJ2-5 | TRBV10-3 | TGTGCCATCAATGGACAGATCCAAGAGACCCAGTACTTC | CAINGQIQETQYF
TRBD1 | once | TRBJ2-1 | TRBV4-1 | TGCGCCAGCAGCCAAGTAGGACAGGGCACTCCTGAGCAGTTCTTC | CASSQVGQGTPEQFF